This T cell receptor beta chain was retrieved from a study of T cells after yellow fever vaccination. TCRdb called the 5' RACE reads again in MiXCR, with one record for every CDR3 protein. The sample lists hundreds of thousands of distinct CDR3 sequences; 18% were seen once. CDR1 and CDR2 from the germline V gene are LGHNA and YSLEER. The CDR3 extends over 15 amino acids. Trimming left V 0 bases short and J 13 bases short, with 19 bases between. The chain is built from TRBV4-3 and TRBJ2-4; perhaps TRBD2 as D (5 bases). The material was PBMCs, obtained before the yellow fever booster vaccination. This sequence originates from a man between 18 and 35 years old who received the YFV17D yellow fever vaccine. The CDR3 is CASSQDLLRRTPQYF. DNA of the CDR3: TGCGCCAGCAGCCAAGATCTGTTGCGGCGGACTCCCCAGTACTTC.